The 17 T cell receptor beta chains below were found in one sample sequenced in a study of blood T cell repertoires in COVID-19. Repertoires were generated with immunoSEQ multiplex PCR, while TCRdb's copy carries only in-frame clones and drops some. The repertoire has fewer than 500,000 clones, approximately 92% of them found once; the top ten carry 0.9% to 1.2%. Material: PBMCs or T cells enriched from blood (not recorded which). These receptors were obtained from a man aged 25-45 years who had recovered from COVID-19.

The CDR3 coding sequence is TGCAGCGGGGGGGACAGGGGATCTTTCTTT. Protein sequence: CSGGDRGSFF. The chain has TRBV29-1 and TRBJ1-1; TRBD1 matches at 10 bases. Germline CDR1 is SQVTM and CDR2 is ANQGSEA. The CDR3 runs 10 residues. With 7 bases clipped from V and 12 bases from J, the junction kept 5 bases outside the gene matches.

The chain couples TRBV10-1 to TRBJ2-5; D may be TRBD1 (6 bases). Trimming took 4 bases from V and 3 from J, leaving 18 bases between them. The CDR3 has 16 residues. The germline V gene encodes CDR1 WNHNN and CDR2 SYGVQD (reference sequence). The CDR3 nucleotides are TGCGCCAGCAGTGGGGACACCATGCGGGCCAAAGAGACCCAGTACTTC. It is translated as CASSGDTMRAKETQYF.

The chain carries TRBV12-3 or TRBV12-4 and TRBJ1-2, with 9 nucleotides matching TRBD1. The CDR3 runs to 13 residues. V lost 5 bases, J lost 8 bases, and 6 bases stayed unmatched. This CDR3 is CASSRDRAGGYTF. The CDR3 DNA is TGTGCCAGCAGTCGGGACAGGGCAGGCGGCTACACCTTC.

The rearrangement links TRBV10-3 to TRBJ1-2; D is perhaps TRBD1 (5 bases). Germline assignment: CDR1 ENHRY and CDR2 SYGVKD. Trimming removed 6 bases from V and 8 bases from J, with 16 bases in between. CDR3 size: 13 residues. The CDR3 loop reads CAISLREDGGYTF. CDR3 DNA: TGTGCCATCAGCCTCAGGGAGGATGGAGGCTACACCTTC.

J is TRBJ1-6 and V is TRBV2; the D gene is possibly TRBD1 (6 bases). Germline V gene lookup returns CDR1 SNHLY and CDR2 FYNNEI. The V and J ends lost 8 bases and 5 bases respectively, with 13 bases between them. The CDR3 runs 14 residues. CDR3 protein: CASSRQENNSPLHF. CDR3 nucleotide sequence: TGTGCCAGCTCCCGACAGGAGAATAATTCACCCCTCCACTTT.

The rearrangement uses TRBV6-2 or TRBV6-3 and TRBJ1-2; TRBD1 is a possible D gene (6 bases). Between the trimmed V and J ends, which lost 5 bases and 5 bases, there was a span of 9 bases. Per germline, CDR1 MNHEY and CDR2 SVGEGT. The CDR3 length is 12 residues. CDR3 sequence: CASSPQGYGYTF. DNA for the CDR3: TGTGCCAGCAGTCCACAGGGTTATGGCTACACCTTC.

The table lists this clone with a count of one. The chain recombines TRBV10-3 with TRBJ1-1; 10 bases are a match to TRBD1. Trimming cost V 8 bases and J 6 bases; bases outside gene matches: 9. CDR3 length: 14 amino acids. The germline gives CDR1 ENHRY, CDR2 SYGVKD. The CDR3 reads CAISPDRGLSEAFF. CDR3 nucleotides: TGTGCCATCTCTCCCGACAGGGGGCTCTCTGAAGCTTTCTTT.

The rearrangement joins TRBV18 to TRBJ1-2; 9 bases map to TRBD1. The V segment lost 3 bases and the J segment 4 bases; nucleotides outside the gene matches: 6. The CDR3 contains 15 residues. The germline gives CDR1 KGHSH, CDR2 LQKENI. The CDR3 protein is CASSPTGGEFYGYTF. CDR3 sequence (DNA): TGTGCCAGCTCACCTACAGGGGGCGAGTTCTATGGCTACACCTTC.

V and J are TRBV7-9 and TRBJ1-4; a possible D gene is TRBD1 (6 bases). The CDR3 runs 15 residues. Germline CDR1 reads SEHNR; CDR2 reads FQNEAQ (reference sequence). The V gene lost 0 bases and the J gene lost 5 bases, with 10 bases spanning the gap. The DNA for the CDR3 is TGTGCCAGCAGCTTAGCACAGGGTTGGAATGAAAAACTGTTTTTT. The encoded protein is CASSLAQGWNEKLFF.

The chain employs TRBV10-3 and TRBJ2-7, with 8 bases matching TRBD1. Germline V lookup: CDR1 ENHRY, CDR2 SYGVKD. J gave up 2 bases and V 6 bases, and 6 bases lay outside the gene matches. The CDR3 totals 14 residues. Here the CDR3 reads CAIRPGQATYEQYF. CDR3 nucleotide sequence: TGTGCCATCAGACCGGGACAGGCTACCTACGAGCAGTACTTC.

The V call is TRBV11-2, the J call TRBJ1-1; 8 bases match TRBD1. Germline V gives CDR1 SGHAT, CDR2 FQNNGV. V shed 0 bases, J shed 7 bases, and the junction held 4 bases outside the gene matches. CDR3 length equals 14 residues. CDR3 coding DNA: TGTGCCAGCAGCTTAGAAGCCGGACAGGGTGAAGCTTTCTTT. Protein: CASSLEAGQGEAFF. Full variable domain (remainder filled in from reference TRBV11-2 and TRBJ1-1): EAGVAQSPRYKIIEKRQSVAFWCNPISGHATLYWYQQILGQGPKLLIQFQNNGVVDDSQLPKDRFSAERLKGVDSTLKIQPAKLEDSAVYLCASSLEAGQGEAFFGQGTRLTVV.

The chain joins TRBV10-3 to TRBJ1-1; 7 bases are shared with TRBD1. Germline V gene sequence: CDR1 ENHRY, CDR2 SYGVKD. After removal of 0 bases from V and 9 bases from J, the junction contained 7 bases not matched to a gene. The CDR3 consists of 14 residues. Here the CDR3 reads CAISESMGQTKAFF. CDR3 DNA sequence: TGTGCCATCAGTGAGTCGATGGGACAGACAAAAGCTTTCTTT.

This clone was seen repeatedly, ten times or more. One end of the junction is discordant with germline, which a read error may explain. The rearrangement links TRBV3-1 (or the pseudogene TRBV3-2) to TRBJ2-2; 9 bases match TRBD2. The germline V gene has CDR1 LGHDT and CDR2 YNNKEL (reference sequence). This CDR3 comprises 16 residues. The CDR3 sequence is CASSRGASGNAGELFF. The CDR3 nucleotides read TGTGCCAGCAGCCGGGGGGCTAGCGGGAACGCCGGGGAGCTGTTTTTT.

The chain joins TRBV5-1 to TRBJ1-2; 8 bases map to TRBD1. CDR1 and CDR2 (germline): SGHRS, YFSETQ. CDR3 length equals 12 residues. J was trimmed by 6 bases and V by 6 bases; bases with no gene match: 4. In nucleotides, the CDR3 is TGCGCCAGCACTCAGACAGGGGATGGCTACACCTTC. It is translated as CASTQTGDGYTF.

The chain joins TRBV12-3 or TRBV12-4 to TRBJ2-5, with D possibly matching TRBD1 (5 bases). There are 13 residues in the CDR3. The ends were cut back, 5 bases at V and 2 bases at J, with 9 bases in the middle. The CDR3 loop reads CASSLDSQETQYF. As DNA, the CDR3 is TGTGCCAGCAGTCTAGACAGTCAAGAGACCCAGTACTTC.

The rearrangement uses TRBV27 and TRBJ1-1; a possible D gene is TRBD1 (5 bases). Germline V gene lookup returns CDR1 MNHEY and CDR2 SMNVEV (reference sequence). V lost 8 bases and J lost 4, with 17 bases in between. The CDR3 is 14 residues long. The CDR3 DNA reads TGTGCCAGCCTCCCGGGGGGGTTGAGCACTGAAGCTTTCTTT. Protein: CASLPGGLSTEAFF.

This clone was seen a few times. The chain has TRBV11-2 and TRBJ2-1; 10 bases align to TRBD2. J gave up 6 bases and V 4 bases, and 12 bases lay outside the gene matches. Germline CDR1 reads SGHAT; CDR2 reads FQNNGV. The CDR3 is 17 amino acids. CDR3 in DNA: TGTGCCAGCAGCTCGCGGCTAGCGGGAGCGTTCGGCAATGAGCAGTTCTTC. Protein sequence: CASSSRLAGAFGNEQFF.